The next 18 T cell receptor beta chains were all read from a single sample in a study of T cell clones after liver transplantation. Profiling relied on immunoSEQ multiplex PCR, and the TCRdb table lists in-frame clones only, not all of them. Altogether roughly 80,000 clones are present, around four fifths being singletons, with the ten largest covering about 2.5%. The sample in question was CD4+ T cells from blood, obtained at the 22-month timepoint. Receptors originate from a human patient who received a liver transplant. A share of the T cells may be of graft donor origin.

The genes are TRBV20-1 and TRBJ2-7; D unresolved. CDR1 and CDR2 (germline): DFQATT, SNEGSKA (reference sequence). The V gene lost 8 bases and the J gene lost 3 bases, with 11 bases spanning the gap. The CDR3 covers 11 residues. The CDR3 sequence: CSSLDDYEQYF. Here the CDR3 DNA reads TGCAGTTCCCTCGACGACTACGAGCAGTACTTC.

The chain combines TRBV4-3 with TRBJ2-7, with 7 bases lining up with TRBD1. Losses at the gene ends were 0 bases for V and 4 bases for J; bases not matched to a gene: 12. CDR1 is LGHNA and CDR2 is YSLEER in the germline V gene. The CDR3 consists of 17 residues. The CDR3 coding sequence is TGCGCCAGCAGCCAAGATCAAGGGCGACAGGGAACATACGAGCAGTACTTC. Protein product: CASSQDQGRQGTYEQYF.

V gene TRBV7-2 combines with J gene TRBJ2-4, with a possible D match to TRBD1 (6 bases). The CDR3 has 14 amino acids. Looked up from germline, CDR1 is SGHTA and CDR2 is FQGNSA. With 5 bases removed from V and 2 bases from J, the gap between germline ends came to 10 bases. CDR3 protein: CASSVQGSKNIQYF. The CDR3 coding sequence is TGTGCCAGCAGCGTACAGGGTTCCAAAAACATTCAGTACTTC.

The chain uses TRBV11-3 and TRBJ2-1; unclear D gene. The ends were cut back, 1 base at V and 9 bases at J, with 10 bases in the middle. This CDR3 has 13 amino acids. Germline V gene sequence: CDR1 SGHNT, CDR2 YENEEA. CDR3 sequence reads: CASSLALESEQFF. DNA of the CDR3: TGTGCCAGCAGCTTAGCCCTTGAGAGTGAGCAGTTCTTC.

This chain joins TRBV6-1 and TRBJ2-4; D is perhaps TRBD2 (6 bases). The V end lost 3 bases, the J end lost 6 bases, and 15 bases lay between the germline ends. CDR3 size: 15 residues. Looked up from germline, CDR1 is MNHNS and CDR2 is SASEGT. The CDR3, as DNA: TGTGCCAGCAGTGAGGGGGGTGGCCCTAGAAACATTCAGTACTTC. This translates into CASSEGGGPRNIQYF.

This clone appeared a few times. The J gene is TRBJ1-5, the V gene TRBV2, with 8 bases lining up with TRBD1. CDR3 length: 14 amino acids. Trimming took 6 bases from V and 3 from J; bases not matched to a gene: 4. Germline V gene data show CDR1 as SNHLY and CDR2 as FYNNEI. CDR3 bases: TGTGCCAGCAGCGGACAGGGCTCCAATCAGCCCCAGCATTTT. As protein: CASSGQGSNQPQHF.

The sample holds a few counts of this clone. The chain is built from TRBV20-1 and TRBJ1-1, with D unresolved. V lost 6 bases and J lost 3, with 8 bases in between. Germline CDR1 DFQATT, CDR2 SNEGSKA (reference sequence). CDR3 size: 11 residues. This CDR3 is CSAPSDTEAFF. DNA for the CDR3: TGCAGTGCCCCGTCGGACACTGAAGCTTTCTTT.

Here the CDR3 reads CASSPQGRGNTGELFF. The CDR3 DNA is TGTGCCAGCAGCCCACAGGGGAGGGGGAACACCGGGGAGCTGTTTTTT. The chain has TRBV4-2 and TRBJ2-2, with D perhaps assigned TRBD1 or TRBD2 (7 bases each). The CDR3 is 16 amino acids. V shed 4 bases and J shed 1 base, with 13 bases lying between them. The germline CDR1 and CDR2 sequences are LGHNA and YNFKEQ.

V gene TRBV10-2 combines with J gene TRBJ2-3; tentative D call: TRBD2 (6 bases). V dropped 3 bases and J dropped 2 bases, with 12 bases sitting between them. Per germline, CDR1 WSHSY and CDR2 SAAADI. CDR3 length: 15 amino acids. The CDR3 protein is CASSDQTSATDTQYF. The CDR3 coding sequence is TGCGCCAGCAGTGACCAGACTAGTGCCACAGATACGCAGTATTTT.

The chain carries TRBV14 and TRBJ2-3; no clear D. Germline V gene lookup returns CDR1 SGHDN and CDR2 FVKESK. This CDR3 contains 14 residues. Trimming stripped 3 bases from V and 7 bases from J, with 14 bases between. The CDR3, as DNA: TGTGCCAGCAGCCAGAGGACGGACCTAAATACGCAGTATTTT. Amino acids: CASSQRTDLNTQYF.

This clone was recorded once. V usage is TRBV15 and J usage is TRBJ1-4; D not certain. This CDR3 comprises 14 residues. CDR1 is LNHNV and CDR2 is YYDKDF in the germline V gene (reference sequence). Trimming took 1 base from V and 5 from J, leaving 8 bases between them. CDR3 residues: CATSRVQTNEKLFF. For the CDR3, the DNA is TGTGCCACCAGCAGAGTACAGACAAATGAAAAACTGTTTTTT. Drawing the rest from reference TRBV15 and TRBJ1-4, the complete variable domain is DAMVIQNPRYQVTQFGKPVTLSCSQTLNHNVMYWYQQKSSQAPKLLFHYYDKDFNNEADTPDNFQSRRPNTSFCFLDIRSPGLGDTAMYLCATSRVQTNEKLFFGSGTQLSVL.

The chain recombines TRBV6-6 with TRBJ2-7, with 9 nucleotides matching TRBD2. Germline trimming cut 5 bases from V and 0 bases from J; bases unmatched to any gene: 2. CDR1 and CDR2 from the germline V gene are MNHNY and SVGAGI (reference sequence). The CDR3 is made up of 14 amino acids. The CDR3 sequence is CASSRGLASYEQYF. CDR3 in DNA: TGTGCCAGCAGTCGGGGACTAGCCTCCTACGAGCAGTACTTC.

The V call is TRBV7-8, the J call TRBJ2-1; a possible D gene is TRBD2 (6 bases). V was pared by 5 bases and J by 3 bases, with 11 bases between. This CDR3 contains 14 residues. Germline V gene data show CDR1 as SGHVS and CDR2 as FQNEAQ. The CDR3 DNA reads as TGTGCCAGCAGCCGGGAGTACTTCTACAATGAGCAGTTCTTC. It is translated as CASSREYFYNEQFF.

The chain links TRBV4-2 to TRBJ2-7; 14 bases align to TRBD2. Looked up from germline, CDR1 is LGHNA and CDR2 is YNFKEQ. Trimming removed 0 bases from V and 0 bases from J; junction bases left unmatched: 13. The CDR3 length is 21 residues. CDR3 DNA sequence: TGTGCCAGCAGCCAAGATGGGACTAGCGGGAGTGCGGCATGGATCTCCTACGAGCAGTACTTC. The encoded protein is CASSQDGTSGSAAWISYEQYF.

This clone has a handful of counts. V usage is TRBV6-6 and J usage is TRBJ2-7; D is unclear. Germline CDR1 is MNHNY and CDR2 is SVGAGI (reference sequence). V was pared by 8 bases and J by 5 bases, with 13 bases between. CDR3 size: 12 residues. Written as DNA, the CDR3 is TGTGCCAGCGATGGGTACGGCGACGAGCAGTACTTC. It is translated as CASDGYGDEQYF.

This rearrangement joins TRBV6-1 to TRBJ1-1; D remains ambiguous. V gave up 2 bases and J gave up 2 bases, with 12 bases separating them. Per the germline V gene, CDR1 is MNHNS and CDR2 is SASEGT. The CDR3 runs 15 residues. CDR3 nucleotide sequence: TGTGCCAGCAGTGAACAGCTAAATCCTAACACTGAAGCTTTCTTT. Translating it yields CASSEQLNPNTEAFF.

The J gene is TRBJ2-2, the V gene TRBV7-2, with a possible D match to TRBD1 (6 bases). The length of the CDR3 is 13 residues. In germline, CDR1 is SGHTA, CDR2 FQGNSA. V lost 10 bases and J 4 bases, leaving 13 bases between the germline ends. CDR3 nucleotides: TGTGCCACTAGGGGGTCCGCCACCGGGGAGCTGTTTTTT. Translating gives CATRGSATGELFF. The full variable domain, in which reference TRBV7-2 and TRBJ2-2 provide the parts outside the CDR3, is GAGVSQSPSNKVTEKGKDVELRCDPISGHTALYWYRQSLGQGLEFLIYFQGNSAPDKSGLPSDRFSAERTGGSVSTLTIQRTQQEDSAVYLCATRGSATGELFFGEGSRLTVL.

The chain recombines TRBV7-8 with TRBJ1-2; TRBD1 might be the D (6 bases). CDR1 SGHVS and CDR2 FQNEAQ come from the germline V gene. CDR3 length equals 13 residues. Trimming cost V 4 bases and J 7 bases, with 13 bases left between them. CDR3 coding DNA: TGTGCCAGCAGCTCAACCGGGACAACTGGCTACACCTTC. Protein sequence: CASSSTGTTGYTF.